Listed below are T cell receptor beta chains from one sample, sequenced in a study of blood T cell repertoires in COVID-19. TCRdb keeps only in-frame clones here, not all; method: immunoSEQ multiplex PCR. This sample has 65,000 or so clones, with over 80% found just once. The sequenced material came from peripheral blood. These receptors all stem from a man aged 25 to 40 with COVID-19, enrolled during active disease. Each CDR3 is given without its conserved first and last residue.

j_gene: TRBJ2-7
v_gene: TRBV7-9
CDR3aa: ASSGGLAGDYEQY

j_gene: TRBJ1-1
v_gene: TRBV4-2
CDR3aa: ASSQELAVDTEAF

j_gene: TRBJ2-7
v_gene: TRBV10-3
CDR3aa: AISESGQGGYEQY

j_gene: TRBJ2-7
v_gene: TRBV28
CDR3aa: ATGTGVIEQY

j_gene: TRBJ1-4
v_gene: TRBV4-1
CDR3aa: ASSQEGTRGATNEKLF

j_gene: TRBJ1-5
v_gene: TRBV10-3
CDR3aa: AIRPTGIAPQH

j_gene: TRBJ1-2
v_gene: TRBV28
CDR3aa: ASSSGTGGIGYT

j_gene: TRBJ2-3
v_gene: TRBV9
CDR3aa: ASSSTSGRGDTQY

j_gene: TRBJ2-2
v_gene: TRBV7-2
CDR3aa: ASSLAFSGAANTGELF

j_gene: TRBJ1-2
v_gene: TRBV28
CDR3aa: ASSLPSSYGYT

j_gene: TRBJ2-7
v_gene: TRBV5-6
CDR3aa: ASSLRGTATYEQY

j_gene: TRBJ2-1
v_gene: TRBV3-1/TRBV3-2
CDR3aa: ASSQEGQIRGRVNEQF

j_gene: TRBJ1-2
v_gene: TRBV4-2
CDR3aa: ASRTGQGYDDNT

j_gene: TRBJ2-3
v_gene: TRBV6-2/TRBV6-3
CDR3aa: ASSPVGILGSDTQY

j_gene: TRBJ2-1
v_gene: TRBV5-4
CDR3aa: ASSLEGGGVRNEQF

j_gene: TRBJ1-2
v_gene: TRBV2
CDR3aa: ASSDRQDRGYT

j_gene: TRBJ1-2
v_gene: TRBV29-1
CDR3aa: SVRGATSLNYGYT

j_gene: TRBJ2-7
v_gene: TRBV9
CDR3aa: ASSALMAAGVYEQY

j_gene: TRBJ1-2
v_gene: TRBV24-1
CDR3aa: ATSERGTSLYGYT

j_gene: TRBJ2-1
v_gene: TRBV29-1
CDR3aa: SVRVNRDGEQF

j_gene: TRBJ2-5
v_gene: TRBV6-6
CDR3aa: ASIKGRGEETQY

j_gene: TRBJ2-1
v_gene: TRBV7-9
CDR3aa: ASSFLEYNEQF

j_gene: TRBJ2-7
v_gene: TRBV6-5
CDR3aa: ASMTSGRSHYEQY

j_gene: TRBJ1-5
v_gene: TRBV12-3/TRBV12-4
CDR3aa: ASSLRQNQPQH

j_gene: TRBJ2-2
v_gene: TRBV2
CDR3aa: ASSVGGDNTGELF